The 32 T cell receptor beta chains presented below share a single source sample, sequenced in a study of CD8 T cells in ankylosing spondylitis. Each CDR3 protein gets one entry after TCRdb re-called the 5' RACE reads with MiXCR. The sample has roughly 230,000 distinct CDR3 sequences; 15% to 20% are singletons. Sequenced input: blood, either unsorted or a sorted T cell fraction (not recorded which). Receptors originate from a male donor with ankylosing spondylitis or in good health (not recorded which).

The chain carries TRBV4-3 and TRBJ2-5; D is undetermined. Deletions cut 0 bases from V and 2 bases from J, with 10 bases between. Per germline, CDR1 LGHNA and CDR2 YSLEER. This CDR3 is 15 amino acids long. CDR3 sequence: CASSQDRSSQETQYF. In DNA, the CDR3 is TGCGCCAGCAGCCAAGATCGGAGTTCTCAAGAGACCCAGTACTTC.

CDR3: CSASRGTYEQYF. The CDR3 nucleotides read TGCAGCGCTTCCCGGGGGACCTACGAGCAGTACTTC. This chain connects TRBV29-1 to TRBJ2-7, with D maybe TRBD2 (6 bases). In germline, CDR1 is SQVTM, CDR2 ANQGSEA. The CDR3 has 12 residues. Trimming stripped 7 bases from V and 2 bases from J, with 12 bases between.

This clonotype has at least ten counts. The genes are TRBV5-6 and TRBJ2-7, with TRBD2 matching over 12 bases. The CDR3 is 15 amino acids. CDR1 is SGHDT, CDR2 YYEEEE, per germline. Losses at the gene ends were 0 bases for V and 6 bases for J; bases not matched to a gene: 4. CDR3 bases: TGTGCCAGCAGCTTGGGACTAGCGGGAGATCCCGAGCAGTACTTC. Amino acids: CASSLGLAGDPEQYF.

The genes are TRBV5-1 and TRBJ2-6; D may be TRBD1 (6 bases). V was pared by 2 bases and J by 0 bases, with 15 bases between. Germline CDR1 reads SGHRS; CDR2 reads YFSETQ. There are 18 residues in the CDR3. CDR3 region: CASSFRDTPFSGANVLTF. Written as DNA, the CDR3 is TGCGCCAGCAGCTTCAGGGACACCCCCTTCTCTGGGGCCAACGTCCTGACTTTC.

V and J are TRBV7-9 and TRBJ2-6; D ambiguous. This CDR3 contains 15 residues. Between the trimmed V and J ends, which lost 5 bases and 1 base, there was a span of 9 bases. Germline lookup yields CDR1 SEHNR and CDR2 FQNEAQ (reference sequence). The CDR3 coding sequence is TGTGCCAGCAGCGCCCCCGGTTCTGGGGCCAACGTCCTGACTTTC. Amino acid sequence: CASSAPGSGANVLTF.

The J gene is TRBJ2-3, the V gene TRBV11-1; tentatively, D is TRBD2 (7 bases). The length of the CDR3 is 18 residues. Germline V gives CDR1 SGHAT, CDR2 FQDESV (reference sequence). V was trimmed by 5 bases and J by 3 bases, leaving 24 bases between them. The CDR3 nucleotides read TGTGCCAGCAGCGTAGGGGGGGAGATTGTATGGAGGACAGATACGCAGTATTTT. Translation: CASSVGGEIVWRTDTQYF.

The chain is built from TRBV29-1 and TRBJ2-7; 7 bases align to TRBD1. Looked up from germline, CDR1 is SQVTM and CDR2 is ANQGSEA. The CDR3 contains 13 residues. J was trimmed by 3 bases and V by 4 bases; bases with no gene match: 6. CDR3 DNA: TGCAGCGTTGGAGGGACAGATGGCTACGAGCAGTACTTC. Translated, it gives CSVGGTDGYEQYF.

A few counts support this clonotype. The chain is built from TRBV9 and TRBJ2-1, with 9 bases that match TRBD1. Germline V gene sequence: CDR1 SGDLS, CDR2 YYNGEE. After removal of 5 bases from V and 6 bases from J, the junction contained 6 bases not matched to a gene. This CDR3 is 14 amino acids long. The CDR3 protein is CASSGGTGSNEQFF. CDR3 coding DNA: TGTGCCAGCAGTGGCGGGACAGGGTCCAATGAGCAGTTCTTC. The whole variable domain, filled in from reference TRBV9 and TRBJ2-1, reads DSGVTQTPKHLITATGQRVTLRCSPRSGDLSVYWYQQSLDQGLQFLIQYYNGEERAKGNILERFSAQQFPDLHSELNLSSLELGDSALYFCASSGGTGSNEQFFGPGTRLTVL.

This clonotype was seen just once. The chain employs TRBV29-1 and TRBJ2-1, with 10 bases lining up with TRBD1. The trim removed 5 bases at V and 7 bases at J, leaving 11 bases unmatched. The CDR3 length is 15 residues. Germline-derived CDR1 and CDR2 are SQVTM and ANQGSEA. The CDR3 spells CSVPFLGTGVNEQFF. CDR3 DNA sequence: TGCAGCGTTCCTTTTCTGGGGACAGGGGTGAATGAGCAGTTCTTC.

This clonotype was seen only a few times. The chain joins TRBV2 to TRBJ2-3; D is perhaps TRBD1 (5 bases). The germline CDR1 and CDR2 sequences are SNHLY and FYNNEI. V shed 2 bases and J shed 1 base, with 19 bases lying between them. The CDR3 has 18 amino acids. CDR3 DNA sequence: TGTGCCAGCAGTGAACTTGGGGCTCGCTTTCTCGGCACAGATACGCAGTATTTT. Its protein product is CASSELGARFLGTDTQYF.

This clonotype has at least ten counts. In DNA, the CDR3 is TGTGCCATCAGTGACGGCGGCGCCAGACAGTTCTTC. The encoded protein is CAISDGGARQFF. The rearrangement uses TRBV10-3 and TRBJ2-1, with no clear D. Trimming removed 3 bases at V and 13 bases at J, with 13 bases between. This CDR3 is 12 amino acids long. The germline CDR1 and CDR2 sequences are ENHRY and SYGVKD.

This clonotype was observed at least ten times. The CDR3 bases are TGCAGTGCTAGGCGGGAGGCGGAACACGAGCAGTACTTC. Residues: CSARREAEHEQYF. The V and J genes are TRBV20-1 and TRBJ2-7, with TRBD2 matching 8 bases. V dropped 3 bases and J dropped 5; count of bases not matched to a gene: 6. CDR1 and CDR2 from the germline V gene are DFQATT and SNEGSKA (reference sequence). CDR3 length: 13 amino acids.

The chain carries TRBV12-3 or TRBV12-4 and TRBJ2-7; D is undetermined. The CDR3 runs to 13 residues. Deletions cut 2 bases from V and 0 bases from J, with 5 bases between. DNA of the CDR3: TGTGCCAGCAGTTTATTTACCTCCTACGAGCAGTACTTC. Translation gives CASSLFTSYEQYF.

The chain combines TRBV11-2 with TRBJ2-7; D unresolved. In germline, CDR1 is SGHAT, CDR2 FQNNGV. Trimming took off 6 bases at V and 7 bases at J, with 16 bases between the two ends. This CDR3 region has 13 residues. The DNA of the CDR3 is TGTGCCAGCAGTCCTGGACCCATCCTAGAGCAGTACTTC. Protein: CASSPGPILEQYF.

The chain has TRBV4-1 and TRBJ2-7; D is perhaps TRBD1 (6 bases). Trimming cost V 3 bases and J 4 bases, with 16 bases left between them. CDR3 length: 15 residues. Germline V lookup: CDR1 MGHRA, CDR2 YSYEKL. CDR3 amino acids: CASSHGQSGSYEQYF. The DNA of the CDR3 is TGCGCCAGCAGCCACGGACAGTCGGGGTCGTACGAGCAGTACTTC.

The genes are TRBV7-2 and TRBJ1-1; a possible D gene is TRBD1 (5 bases). Germline CDR1 and CDR2: SGHTA and FQGNSA. This CDR3 spans 12 amino acids. V was cut by 2 bases and J by 6 bases, with 7 bases left in between. CDR3: CASSLWGAEAFF. CDR3 DNA: TGTGCCAGCAGCTTATGGGGGGCTGAAGCTTTCTTT.

The chain combines TRBV11-2 with TRBJ1-4; 9 nucleotides match TRBD1. CDR3 length: 14 amino acids. Germline V gene data show CDR1 as SGHAT and CDR2 as FQNNGV. The trim removed 5 bases at V and 12 bases at J, leaving 10 bases unmatched. The CDR3 is CASSMGQGITELFF. Here the CDR3 DNA reads TGTGCCAGCAGCATGGGACAGGGTATAACGGAACTGTTTTTT.

This chain uses TRBV6-2 or TRBV6-3 with TRBJ2-6; a possible D gene is TRBD1 (6 bases). Germline lookup yields CDR1 MNHEY and CDR2 SVGEGT. With 6 bases removed from V and 0 bases from J, the gap between germline ends came to 12 bases. This CDR3 has 16 residues. This CDR3 reads CASREPGVSGANVLTF. CDR3 in DNA: TGTGCCAGCAGGGAACCAGGGGTCTCTGGGGCCAACGTCCTGACTTTC.

This clonotype came up many times. This chain connects TRBV12-3 or TRBV12-4 to TRBJ2-3; tentatively, D is TRBD1 (6 bases). With 6 bases removed from V and 5 bases from J, the gap between germline ends came to 12 bases. The CDR3 is 13 amino acids. CDR3 amino acids: CASSLGARDTQYF. CDR3 DNA: TGTGCCAGCAGCCTGGGGGCCCGAGATACGCAGTATTTT.

The rearrangement uses TRBV4-3 and TRBJ1-1; 8 nucleotides line up with TRBD1. The germline V gene has CDR1 LGHNA and CDR2 YSLEER. The CDR3 length is 14 residues. The V gene end was trimmed by 4 bases and the J gene end by 3 bases; junction bases not matched to a gene: 4. CDR3 loop: CASSRADRDTEAFF. For the CDR3, the DNA is TGCGCCAGCAGCCGGGCGGACAGGGACACTGAAGCTTTCTTT.

The chain couples TRBV5-1 to TRBJ2-7; D tentatively reads TRBD1 or TRBD2 (6 bases each). Germline CDR1 reads SGHRS; CDR2 reads YFSETQ. The CDR3 extends over 16 amino acids. V was pared by 3 bases and J by 5 bases, with 21 bases between. CDR3 protein: CASSSGLRGVLDEQYF. CDR3 coding DNA: TGCGCCAGCAGCTCTGGTTTGAGGGGGGTACTAGACGAGCAGTACTTC.

The rearrangement uses TRBV6-5 and TRBJ2-1; D gene uncertain. The germline V gene has CDR1 MNHEY and CDR2 SVGAGI. CDR3 size: 14 residues. V lost 2 bases, J lost 5 bases, and 10 bases lay in between. CDR3 in DNA: TGTGCCAGCAGTTACACAGATTTAAACAATGAGCAGTTCTTC. Translating it yields CASSYTDLNNEQFF.

J is TRBJ2-1 and V is TRBV28; D gene uncertain. V lost 3 bases, J lost 0 bases, and 6 bases lay in between. Germline V gives CDR1 MDHEN, CDR2 SYDVKM. The CDR3 has 14 residues. The CDR3 loop reads CASSFLNSYNEQFF. CDR3 DNA sequence: TGTGCCAGCAGTTTCCTAAACTCCTACAATGAGCAGTTCTTC.

This clonotype was seen only once. The chain recombines TRBV25-1 with TRBJ2-7, with D perhaps TRBD1 (7 bases). V was pared by 2 bases and J by 2 bases, with 22 bases between. The CDR3 has 18 residues. Germline V gene sequence: CDR1 MGHDK, CDR2 SYGVNS. For the CDR3, the DNA is TGTGCCAGCAGTGAAAGGCTCGACAGGGACTTTAATCCCTACGAGCAGTACTTC. Amino acid sequence: CASSERLDRDFNPYEQYF.

The rearrangement links TRBV12-3 or TRBV12-4 to TRBJ1-2; D is unresolved. Trimming took off 4 bases at V and 4 bases at J, with 10 bases between the two ends. This CDR3 has 13 residues. DNA for the CDR3: TGTGCCAGCAGTTCTGGACCTTTCTATGGCTACACCTTC. It specifies CASSSGPFYGYTF.

J is TRBJ2-5 and V is TRBV10-2, with TRBD1 identical over 8 bases. Trimming took 7 bases from V and 6 from J; bases not matched to a gene: 7. The CDR3 covers 13 residues. Looked up from germline, CDR1 is WSHSY and CDR2 is SAAADI. The CDR3 DNA follows: TGCGCCAGCATGGACAGGGATATCAAGACCCAGTACTTC. Translated, it gives CASMDRDIKTQYF.

V usage is TRBV6-5 and J usage is TRBJ2-1; 14 nucleotides line up with TRBD2. Germline trimming cut 2 bases from V and 6 bases from J; bases unmatched to any gene: 9. Germline loops: CDR1 MNHEY, CDR2 SVGAGI. This CDR3 contains 18 residues. The CDR3 is CASSYGGLAGESGNEQFF. The CDR3 coding sequence is TGTGCCAGCAGTTACGGGGGACTAGCGGGAGAGAGCGGCAATGAGCAGTTCTTC.

The J gene is TRBJ2-6, the V gene TRBV9; D remains unclear. V was shortened by 0 bases and J by 0 bases, with 4 bases between the two germline ends. CDR1 and CDR2 from the germline V gene are SGDLS and YYNGEE. This CDR3 region has 15 residues. CDR3 residues: CASSVDVSGANVLTF. CDR3 in DNA: TGTGCCAGCAGCGTAGACGTCTCTGGGGCCAACGTCCTGACTTTC.

This clonotype was recorded a few times. The V gene is TRBV4-3, the J gene TRBJ2-2; D perhaps matches TRBD1 (6 bases). V lost 0 bases, J lost 2 bases, and 10 bases lay in between. In germline, CDR1 is LGHNA, CDR2 YSLEER. The CDR3 totals 16 residues. CDR3 in amino acids: CASSQDRTDNTGELFF. As DNA, the CDR3 is TGCGCCAGCAGCCAAGATAGGACAGATAACACCGGGGAGCTGTTTTTT.

V is TRBV29-1 and J is TRBJ2-7, with 9 bases aligning to TRBD1. Per the germline V gene, CDR1 is SQVTM and CDR2 is ANQGSEA. The ends lost 6 bases at V and 4 bases at J; junction bases unmatched: 7. The CDR3 runs to 13 residues. The CDR3 DNA is TGCAGCGTAATCTCGGGACAGGGTTACGAGCAGTACTTC. Its translation is CSVISGQGYEQYF.

The V call is TRBV5-6, the J call TRBJ2-7, with 9 bases matching TRBD1. The V gene's germline CDR1 is SGHDT and CDR2 YYEEEE. After removal of 4 bases from V and 1 base from J, the junction contained 9 bases not matched to a gene. The CDR3 is made up of 16 amino acids. The CDR3 sequence: CASSLKPGQGSYEQYF. The CDR3 DNA sequence: TGTGCCAGCAGCCTGAAGCCGGGACAGGGATCCTACGAGCAGTACTTC.

This clonotype came up many times. V is TRBV29-1 and J is TRBJ2-7, with a tentative D call TRBD1 (6 bases). Germline assignment: CDR1 SQVTM and CDR2 ANQGSEA. Trimming left V 4 bases short and J 7 bases short, with 20 bases between. The CDR3 has 14 amino acids. This chain's CDR3 is CSVARGHPPREQYF. CDR3 in DNA: TGCAGCGTTGCGAGGGGACATCCCCCGAGGGAGCAGTACTTC.